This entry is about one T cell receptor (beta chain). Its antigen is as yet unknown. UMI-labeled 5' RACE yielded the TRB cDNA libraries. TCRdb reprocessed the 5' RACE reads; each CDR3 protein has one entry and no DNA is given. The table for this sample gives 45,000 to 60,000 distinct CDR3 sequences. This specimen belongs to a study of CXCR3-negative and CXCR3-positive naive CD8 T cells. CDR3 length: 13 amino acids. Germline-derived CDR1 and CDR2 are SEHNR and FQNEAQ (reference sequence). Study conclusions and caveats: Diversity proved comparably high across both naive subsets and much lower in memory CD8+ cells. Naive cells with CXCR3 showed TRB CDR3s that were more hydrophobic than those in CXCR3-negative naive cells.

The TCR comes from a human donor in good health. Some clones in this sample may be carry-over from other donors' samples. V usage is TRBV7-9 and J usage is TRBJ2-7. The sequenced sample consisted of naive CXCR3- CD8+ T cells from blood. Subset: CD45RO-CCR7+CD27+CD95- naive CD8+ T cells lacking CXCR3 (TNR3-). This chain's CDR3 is CASSGGDTYEQYF.